The next 15 T cell receptor beta chains were all read from a single sample in a study of CD8 T cells in ankylosing spondylitis (dated by TCRdb to between 2016 and 2019). The protocol used for the library was 5' RACE. The run used an Illumina HiSeq 2500. TCRdb reran the public reads through fastp at Q25 and MiXCR, keeping productive beta chains. Each record represents a unique CDR3 protein, reported with the most common genes and DNA among its rows. In all, the sample holds some 180,000 distinct CDR3 sequences, and around a sixth of those were seen once. The top ten hold roughly 4.5% of the sample. The sequenced material came from blood, either unsorted or a sorted T cell fraction (not recorded which). The receptor set was obtained from a male donor aged 5 to 29 with ankylosing spondylitis or in good health (not recorded which). Donor details come from another sample of the same person, matched by shared clones.

This clonotype has a count of ten or more. V and J are TRBV7-2 and TRBJ2-5; D gene unclear. CDR3 length: 12 residues. Germline V gene lookup returns CDR1 SGHTA and CDR2 FQGNSA. Trimming removed 5 bases from V and 3 bases from J, with 7 bases in between. This CDR3 is CASSRLEETQYF. The CDR3 DNA follows: TGTGCCAGCAGCCGACTTGAAGAGACCCAGTACTTC.

This clonotype came up many times. CDR3 in amino acids: CASTSGRSSYNEQFF. CDR3 bases: TGTGCCAGTACTAGCGGGAGGAGCTCCTACAATGAGCAGTTCTTC. The V call is TRBV14, the J call TRBJ2-1; 12 nucleotides line up with TRBD2. The CDR3 spans 15 residues. From germline, CDR1 is SGHDN and CDR2 FVKESK. Losses at the gene ends were 9 bases for V and 0 bases for J; bases not matched to a gene: 3.

At least ten counts were recorded for this clonotype. The V call is TRBV9, the J call TRBJ2-3, with D possibly matching TRBD2 (6 bases). V was pared by 4 bases and J by 6 bases, with 9 bases between. The CDR3 is 12 amino acids. Germline V CDR1 and CDR2: SGDLS, YYNGEE. CDR3 in DNA: TGTGCCAGCAGCTATCGGGAGGATACGCAGTATTTT. This gives the protein CASSYREDTQYF. Looking up the rest from reference TRBV9 and TRBJ2-3 gives the full variable domain: DSGVTQTPKHLITATGQRVTLRCSPRSGDLSVYWYQQSLDQGLQFLIQYYNGEERAKGNILERFSAQQFPDLHSELNLSSLELGDSALYFCASSYREDTQYFGPGTRLTVL.

This clonotype was counted many times. This chain links TRBV12-3 or TRBV12-4 with TRBJ2-1; D is ambiguous. V lost 1 base, J lost 7 bases, and 8 bases lay in between. The length of the CDR3 is 13 residues. This chain's CDR3 is CASSLDYSNEQFF. The DNA of the CDR3 is TGTGCCAGCAGTTTAGACTATAGTAATGAGCAGTTCTTC.

The chain links TRBV7-9 to TRBJ2-5; D not certain. The CDR3 extends over 13 amino acids. Germline-derived CDR1 and CDR2 are SEHNR and FQNEAQ (reference sequence). Trimming stripped 0 bases from V and 4 bases from J, with 6 bases between. CDR3: CASSLALLETQYF. In nucleotides, the CDR3 is TGTGCCAGCAGCTTAGCGCTTTTAGAGACCCAGTACTTC. Variable domain in full (rest from reference TRBV7-9 and TRBJ2-5): DTGVSQNPRHKITKRGQNVTFRCDPISEHNRLYWYRQTLGQGPEFLTYFQNEAQLEKSRLLSDRFSAERPKGSFSTLEIQRTEQGDSAMYLCASSLALLETQYFGPGTRLLVL.

This clonotype was seen repeatedly, ten times or more. The chain employs TRBV4-2 and TRBJ2-3; 9 bases are a match to TRBD2. The CDR3 sequence is 16 residues long. Germline-derived CDR1 and CDR2 are LGHNA and YNFKEQ. The V segment lost 3 bases and the J segment 4 bases; nucleotides outside the gene matches: 8. The CDR3 DNA is TGTGCCAGCAGCCAGGACATAGCGGGAGTACCAGATACGCAGTATTTT. As protein: CASSQDIAGVPDTQYF.

This clonotype has at least ten counts. V is TRBV4-2 and J is TRBJ2-3, with a possible D match to TRBD2 (6 bases). The germline V and J ends were trimmed by 0 bases and 2 bases, with 15 bases remaining between them. The CDR3 length is 17 residues. Germline assignment: CDR1 LGHNA and CDR2 YNFKEQ. CDR3 coding DNA: TGTGCCAGCAGCCAAGACCCAGACGGGAGCCCCACAGATACGCAGTATTTT. Amino acid sequence: CASSQDPDGSPTDTQYF.

This clonotype came up many times. V gene TRBV6-5 combines with J gene TRBJ2-7; D is unclear. V was shortened by 0 bases and J by 2 bases, with 11 bases between the two germline ends. Germline V gene data show CDR1 as MNHEY and CDR2 as SVGAGI. The CDR3 sequence is 15 residues long. CDR3 residues: CASSYSIGETYEQYF. In DNA form, the CDR3 reads TGTGCCAGCAGTTACTCGATCGGAGAGACCTACGAGCAGTACTTC.

This clonotype showed up just a few times. The genes are TRBV5-1 and TRBJ1-6; D is perhaps TRBD1 (5 bases). The V end was cut by 0 bases, the J end by 4 bases, with 8 bases between. The CDR3 is 15 amino acids. The germline gives CDR1 SGHRS, CDR2 YFSETQ. The CDR3 DNA reads TGCGCCAGCAGCTTGGCGAGGGGATATAATTCACCCCTCCACTTT. Encoded protein: CASSLARGYNSPLHF.

This chain joins TRBV20-1 and TRBJ2-1; D gene unclear. The CDR3 covers 10 residues. Germline lookup yields CDR1 DFQATT and CDR2 SNEGSKA (reference sequence). Trimming stripped 3 bases from V and 6 bases from J, with 3 bases between. CDR3 coding DNA: TGCAGTGCTAGTAGCAATGAGCAGTTCTTC. Its translation: CSASSNEQFF.

This clonotype was detected many times. The chain joins TRBV29-1 to TRBJ1-1; perhaps TRBD1 as D (6 bases). Germline V CDR1 and CDR2: SQVTM, ANQGSEA. Trimming cost V 4 bases and J 7 bases, with 16 bases left between them. This CDR3 comprises 13 residues. The CDR3 protein is CSVARDIFLEAFF. CDR3 nucleotide sequence: TGCAGCGTTGCAAGGGACATTTTCCTTGAAGCTTTCTTT. Combining the CDR3 with reference TRBV29-1 and TRBJ1-1 gives the whole variable domain SAVISQKPSRDICQRGTSLTIQCQVDSQVTMMFWYRQQPGQSLTLIATANQGSEATYESGFVIDKFPISRPNLTFSTLTVSNMSPEDSSIYLCSVARDIFLEAFFGQGTRLTVV.

The chain has TRBV20-1 and TRBJ2-6; D perhaps matches TRBD1 (5 bases). The V end was cut by 5 bases, the J end by 6 bases, with 20 bases between. This CDR3 region has 16 residues. CDR1 and CDR2 from the germline V gene are DFQATT and SNEGSKA (reference sequence). For the CDR3, the DNA is TGCAGTGCTTCACCTTTCCAGGGCTGGGAGGCCAACGTCCTGACTTTC. As protein: CSASPFQGWEANVLTF.

This clonotype was found many times. The genes are TRBV11-3 and TRBJ1-2; D is unclear. Looked up from germline, CDR1 is SGHNT and CDR2 is YENEEA. CDR3 length equals 15 residues. V was cut by 1 base and J by 4 bases, with 13 bases left in between. CDR3 DNA sequence: TGTGCCAGCAGCTTAGGTGTCTGCTGGTGCTATGGCTACACCTTC. It specifies CASSLGVCWCYGYTF.

This clonotype was detected ten times or more. This chain connects TRBV4-2 to TRBJ2-1, with 13 positions matching TRBD2. The ends lost 1 base at V and 9 bases at J; junction bases unmatched: 12. This CDR3 comprises 18 residues. Germline loops: CDR1 LGHNA, CDR2 YNFKEQ. This CDR3 is CASSQALGLAGVLGEQFF. CDR3 DNA: TGTGCCAGCAGCCAAGCACTCGGACTAGCGGGAGTATTGGGTGAGCAGTTCTTC.

This clonotype has a handful of counts. Here the CDR3 DNA reads TGTGCCAGCAGCTCGGGACTAGCGCTCACAGATACGCAGTATTTT. Its translation is CASSSGLALTDTQYF. The chain joins TRBV5-6 to TRBJ2-3, with 10 positions matching TRBD2. J gave up 2 bases and V 3 bases, and 3 bases lay outside the gene matches. CDR1 is SGHDT and CDR2 is YYEEEE in the germline V gene. The length of the CDR3 is 15 residues.